This T cell receptor (beta chain) was obtained from a study of cytomegalovirus exposure and HLA in healthy donors. The CDR3 is made up of 16 amino acids. In germline, CDR1 is SEHNR, CDR2 FQNEAQ (reference sequence). This PCR relied on a set of 60 Vbeta primers and 13 Jbeta primers. TCRdb keeps only in-frame clones here, not all; method: immunoSEQ multiplex PCR. The sample has more than 150,000 clones; 75% to 90% are singletons. Notes on the study in general: Later genetic work tied a missense DCLRE1C variant to beta-chain V and J trimming. Information on immune exposure was restricted to one variable (CMV serostatus).

In the case of this clone: No antigen is known for it. A read error may account for a junction end that differs from germline.

The chain links TRBV7-9 to TRBJ1-5; 10 bases line up with TRBD1. The sequence was obtained from a young woman in good health and CMV-seronegative. The specimen sequenced was PBMCs. Here the CDR3 reads CSSSFSTGGNNQPQHF. As DNA, the CDR3 is TGTTCCAGCAGCTTCTCGACAGGGGGCAATAATCAGCCCCAGCATTTT.